The entry that follows covers one T cell receptor (beta chain) sequence. The antigen is unknown. Amplification used 60 Vbeta primers and 13 Jbeta primers. Generated by immunoSEQ multiplex PCR, the TCRdb table keeps only in-frame clones and is missing some. The data contain approximately 170,000 clones, approximately 80% of them singletons. The CDR3 sequence is 16 residues long. J was trimmed by 2 bases and V by 7 bases; bases with no gene match: 11. Germline CDR1 is SNHLY and CDR2 is FYNNEI. The data are from a study of cytomegalovirus exposure and HLA in healthy donors. Broader study findings: V- and J-gene trimming of TCR beta was linked (in a later analysis) to a missense DCLRE1C variant. Links to common viral pathogens appeared, in a later analysis, for several of the most significant clusters. Analyses of presence/absence relied on an assumption of roughly uniform sequencing depth across donors.

The sequenced material came from PBMCs. The clonotype originates from a male donor in good health and CMV-seronegative. The chain is built from TRBV2 and TRBJ2-3, with 8 positions matching TRBD2. Written as DNA, the CDR3 is TGTGCCAGCAAAGCTTGGGCGGGGGGAAACACAGATACGCAGTATTTT. Its translation: CASKAWAGGNTDTQYF.